The source of this T cell receptor (beta chain) is a study of control samples from healthy donors and cancer patients. V lost 2 bases and J lost 8, with 10 bases in between. There are 13 residues in the CDR3. Germline CDR1 is KGHSH and CDR2 is LQKENI. Sequencing was performed with immunoSEQ multiplex PCR; in TCRdb, only in-frame clones are kept and a portion is missing. The sample lists roughly 100,000 clones; around 90% were seen once. The chain links TRBV18 to TRBJ2-1; D might be TRBD1 or TRBD2, each matching 5 bases. Sequenced material: blood. The receptor's source is a woman younger than 35 in good health. CDR3 sequence: CASSPGMGDEQFF. CDR3 nucleotides: TGTGCCAGCTCACCAGGAATGGGGGATGAGCAGTTCTTC.